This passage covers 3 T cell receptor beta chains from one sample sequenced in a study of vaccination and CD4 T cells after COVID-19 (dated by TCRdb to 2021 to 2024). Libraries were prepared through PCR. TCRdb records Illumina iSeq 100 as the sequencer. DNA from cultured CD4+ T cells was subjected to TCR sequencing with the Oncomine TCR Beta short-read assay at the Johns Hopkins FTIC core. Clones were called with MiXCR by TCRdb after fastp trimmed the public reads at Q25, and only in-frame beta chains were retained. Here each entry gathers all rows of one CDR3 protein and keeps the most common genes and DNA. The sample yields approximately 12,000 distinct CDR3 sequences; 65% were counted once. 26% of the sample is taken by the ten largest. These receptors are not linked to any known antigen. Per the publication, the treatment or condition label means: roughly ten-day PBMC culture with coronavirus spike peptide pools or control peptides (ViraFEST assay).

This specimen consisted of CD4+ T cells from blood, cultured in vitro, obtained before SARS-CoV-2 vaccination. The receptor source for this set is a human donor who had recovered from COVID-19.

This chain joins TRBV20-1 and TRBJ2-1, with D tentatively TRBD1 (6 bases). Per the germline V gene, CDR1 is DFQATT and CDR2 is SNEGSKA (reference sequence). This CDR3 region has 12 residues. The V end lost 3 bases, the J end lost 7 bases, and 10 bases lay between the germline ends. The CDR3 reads CSARGAVNEQFF. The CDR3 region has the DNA TGCAGTGCTAGGGGGGCCGTTAATGAGCAGTTCTTC.

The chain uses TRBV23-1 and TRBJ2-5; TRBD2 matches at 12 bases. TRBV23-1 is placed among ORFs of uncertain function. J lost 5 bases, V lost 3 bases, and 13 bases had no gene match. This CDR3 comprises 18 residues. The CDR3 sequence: CASSQQTSGSVEAETQYF. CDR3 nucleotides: TGCGCCAGCAGTCAGCAGACTAGCGGGAGTGTCGAAGCGGAGACCCAGTACTTC.

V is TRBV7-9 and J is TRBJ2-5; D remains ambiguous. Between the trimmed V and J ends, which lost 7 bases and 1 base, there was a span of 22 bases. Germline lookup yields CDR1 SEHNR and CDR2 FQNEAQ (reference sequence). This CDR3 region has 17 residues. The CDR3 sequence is CASTLGPGVGGQETQYF. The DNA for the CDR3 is TGTGCCAGCACTCTAGGGCCGGGTGTTGGCGGCCAAGAGACCCAGTACTTC.